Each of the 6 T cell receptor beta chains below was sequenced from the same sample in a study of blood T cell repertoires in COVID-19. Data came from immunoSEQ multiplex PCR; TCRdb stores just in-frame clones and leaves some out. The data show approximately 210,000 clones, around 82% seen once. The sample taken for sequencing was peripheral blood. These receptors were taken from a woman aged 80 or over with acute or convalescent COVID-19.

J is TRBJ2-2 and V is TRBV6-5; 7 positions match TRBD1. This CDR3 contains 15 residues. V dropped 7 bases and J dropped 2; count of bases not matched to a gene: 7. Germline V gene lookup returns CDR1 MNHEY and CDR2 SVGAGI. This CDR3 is CASKLGQANTGELFF. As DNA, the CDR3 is TGTGCCAGCAAGTTAGGACAGGCCAACACCGGGGAGCTGTTTTTT.

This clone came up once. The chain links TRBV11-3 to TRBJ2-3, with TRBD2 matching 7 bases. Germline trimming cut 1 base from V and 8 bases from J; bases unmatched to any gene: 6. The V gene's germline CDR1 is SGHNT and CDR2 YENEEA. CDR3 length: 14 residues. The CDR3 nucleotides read TGTGCCAGCAGCTTAGCGGCGGGGGTCGGTACGCAGTATTTT. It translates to CASSLAAGVGTQYF.

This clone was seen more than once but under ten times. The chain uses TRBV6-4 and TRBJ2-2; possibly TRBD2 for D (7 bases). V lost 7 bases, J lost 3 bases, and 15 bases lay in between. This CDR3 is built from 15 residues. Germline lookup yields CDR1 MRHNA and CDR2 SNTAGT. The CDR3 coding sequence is TGTGCCAGCAAGAATCGGGGGGCCTACACCGGGGAGCTGTTTTTT. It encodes CASKNRGAYTGELFF.

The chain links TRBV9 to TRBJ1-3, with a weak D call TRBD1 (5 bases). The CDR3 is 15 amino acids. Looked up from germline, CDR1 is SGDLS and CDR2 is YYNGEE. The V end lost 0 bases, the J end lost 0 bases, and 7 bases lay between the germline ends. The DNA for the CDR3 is TGTGCCAGCAGCGTAGGACAGTTCTCTGGAAACACCATATATTTT. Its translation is CASSVGQFSGNTIYF.

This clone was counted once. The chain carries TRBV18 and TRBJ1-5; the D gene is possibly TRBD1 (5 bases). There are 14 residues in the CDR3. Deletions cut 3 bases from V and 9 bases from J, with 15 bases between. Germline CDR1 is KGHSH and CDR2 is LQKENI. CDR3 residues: CASSPSTVLTPQHF. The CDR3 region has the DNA TGTGCCAGCTCACCTTCGACAGTTCTGACGCCCCAGCATTTT.

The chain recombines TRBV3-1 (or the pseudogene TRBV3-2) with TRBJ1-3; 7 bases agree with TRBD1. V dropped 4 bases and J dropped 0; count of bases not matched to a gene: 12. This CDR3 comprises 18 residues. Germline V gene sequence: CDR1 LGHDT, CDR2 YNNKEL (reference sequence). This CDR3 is CASSLREGAPISGNTIYF. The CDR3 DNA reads TGTGCCAGCAGCCTACGGGAGGGGGCGCCGATCTCTGGAAACACCATATATTTT.